These 3 T cell receptor beta chains originate from one sample sequenced in a study of regulatory T cells in long-lasting Graves disease. The time point is: newly diagnosed GD, antithyroid drugs for less than 3 months. From RNA extracted from PBMCs, the TCR library was made. CDR3 regions were amplified by Arm-PCR using iRepertoire HTBI primers to build TCR beta libraries. Via MiXCR, TCRdb re-called the multiplex PCR reads, giving one row per CDR3 protein. This table holds approximately 560,000 distinct CDR3 sequences, 15% to 20% found once. This same sample was also taken into another study, of T cells in Graves' hyperthyroidism and ophthalmopathy.

Here the sequenced sample was peripheral blood mononuclear cells (PBMCs), taken at new diagnosis, from a patient treated with antithyroid drugs. The receptors were gathered from a man aged 18-30 years with Graves disease.

This clonotype occurred many times. The rearrangement links TRBV27 to TRBJ2-1; TRBD2 agrees at 11 bases. Trimming removed 3 bases from V and 5 bases from J; junction bases left unmatched: 9. CDR3 length: 17 amino acids. CDR1 and CDR2 from the germline V gene are MNHEY and SMNVEV (reference sequence). The CDR3 sequence is CASSFPRLAGRNNEQFF. In DNA form, the CDR3 reads TGTGCCAGCAGTTTCCCAAGACTAGCGGGAAGGAACAATGAGCAGTTCTTC.

The rearrangement uses TRBV5-4 and TRBJ2-2; the match to TRBD1 covers 9 bases. This CDR3 is 16 amino acids long. CDR1 and CDR2 from the germline V gene are SGHNT and YYREEE (reference sequence). Trimming removed 4 bases from V and 5 bases from J; junction bases left unmatched: 9. CDR3 sequence (DNA): TGTGCCAGCAGCCAAGCGGGACAGGGACGGACCGGGGAGCTGTTTTTT. It yields the protein CASSQAGQGRTGELFF.

This clonotype was seen more than once but under ten times. Sequence at one end of the junction differs from germline and may be a read error. J is TRBJ2-2 and V is TRBV30; TRBD2 is a possible D gene (5 bases). The CDR3 runs to 17 residues. CDR1 is GTSNPN, CDR2 SVGIG, per germline (reference sequence). The CDR3 region has the DNA TGTGCCTGGAGTGTACAAGGCTTCCGGAACAGTACCGGGGAGCTGGTTTTT. Translated, it gives CAWSVQGFRNSTGELVF.